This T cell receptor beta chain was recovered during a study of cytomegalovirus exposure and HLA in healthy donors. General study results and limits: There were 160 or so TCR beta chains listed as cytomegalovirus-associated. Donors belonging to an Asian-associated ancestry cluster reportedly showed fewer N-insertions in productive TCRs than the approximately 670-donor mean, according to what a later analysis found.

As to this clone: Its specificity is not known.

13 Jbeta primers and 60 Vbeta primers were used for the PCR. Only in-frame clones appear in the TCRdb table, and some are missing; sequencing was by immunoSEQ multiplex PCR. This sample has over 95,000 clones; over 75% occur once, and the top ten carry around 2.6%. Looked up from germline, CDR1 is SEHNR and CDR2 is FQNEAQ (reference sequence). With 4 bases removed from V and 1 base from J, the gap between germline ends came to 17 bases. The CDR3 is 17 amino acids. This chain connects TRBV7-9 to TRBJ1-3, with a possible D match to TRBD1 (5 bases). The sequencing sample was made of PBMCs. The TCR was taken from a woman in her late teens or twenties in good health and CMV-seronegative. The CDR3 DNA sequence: TGTGCCAGCAGCTCCATGAGAGGACAAACGTCTGGAAACACCATATATTTT. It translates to CASSSMRGQTSGNTIYF.